Given below is one TCR beta chain in context. The antigen is not known. The sample belongs to a study of T cell responses to AZD1222 COVID-19 vaccine. About the research overall: Second doses at about 4 or about 12 weeks were pooled.

General study points: Rises in breadth and depth of Spike-specific TCRs came after two AZD1222 doses. Only a handful of AZD1222 recipients, roughly six in all, had baseline seropositivity.

The protocol was immunoSEQ multiplex PCR, while the TCRdb copy is restricted to in-frame clones and leaves out a portion. The table shows roughly 100,000 clones, with roughly 82% occurring only once. Between the trimmed V and J ends, which lost 2 bases and 6 bases, there was a span of 14 bases. Germline CDR1 and CDR2: SGHKS and YYEKEE (reference sequence). CDR3 length: 14 residues. This clonotype originated in an adult in good health. The chain is built from TRBV5-5 and TRBJ2-5; D possibly corresponds to TRBD2 (5 bases). Source: peripheral blood, taken on day 0 of AZD1222 vaccination. CDR3 residues: CASSFPGVKKTQYF. In DNA, the CDR3 is TGTGCCAGCAGCTTCCCCGGGGTTAAGAAGACCCAGTACTTC.